This T cell receptor beta chain was sequenced for a study of cytomegalovirus exposure and HLA in healthy donors. Study overall: There were under 140 million unique TCR beta sequences, drawn from about 179 million T cells, in an earlier analysis. Study-wide points: Later analysis associated a missense DCLRE1C variant with TCR beta V- and J-gene trimming. The study assumed roughly uniform donor sequencing depth for presence/absence analyses. A later analysis showed HLA-associated TCR beta chains outstripping equally common others in clonal expansion.

Amplification used 60 Vbeta primers and 13 Jbeta primers. Here immunoSEQ multiplex PCR was the method, and the copy in TCRdb shows in-frame clones only, minus some. This table holds about 100,000 clones, 70% to 80% found once. About this clone itself: Its antigen is unidentified.

Trimming removed 4 bases at V and 6 bases at J, with 13 bases between. The CDR3 is 14 amino acids. From germline, CDR1 is SGHRS and CDR2 YFSETQ. The sample taken for sequencing was PBMCs. J is TRBJ2-2 and V is TRBV5-1; TRBD2 is a possible D gene (5 bases). This clonotype originated in a woman aged 18-29 years in good health and CMV-seropositive. This CDR3 reads CASSHGVSAGELFF. DNA for the CDR3: TGCGCCAGCAGCCACGGGGTCAGCGCCGGGGAGCTGTTTTTT.